This T cell receptor beta chain was sequenced for a study of response to subunit inactivated influenza vaccine. Findings and limits, study-wide: It was the authors' suggestion that each seasonal influenza vaccination recruits few new T cells.

CDR1 and CDR2 from the germline V gene are SEHNR and FQNEAQ (reference sequence). The CDR3 has 14 residues. The V end was cut by 5 bases, the J end by 4 bases, with 13 bases between. This clonotype was counted at least ten times. Its antigen is still unknown. Using its own MiXCR run on the RT-PCR reads, TCRdb lists one record per CDR3 protein. Among about 500,000 distinct CDR3 sequences listed, approximately 6.9% were seen once. The sequence came from a man in his fifties or sixties who received an inactivated influenza vaccine. Sequencing used PBMCs from blood, obtained about 23 months after vaccination. The rearrangement uses TRBV7-9 and TRBJ2-3; D gene ambiguous. CDR3 region: CASSHQARPDTQYF. The CDR3 nucleotides are TGTGCCAGCAGCCACCAAGCCCGGCCAGATACGCAGTATTTT.